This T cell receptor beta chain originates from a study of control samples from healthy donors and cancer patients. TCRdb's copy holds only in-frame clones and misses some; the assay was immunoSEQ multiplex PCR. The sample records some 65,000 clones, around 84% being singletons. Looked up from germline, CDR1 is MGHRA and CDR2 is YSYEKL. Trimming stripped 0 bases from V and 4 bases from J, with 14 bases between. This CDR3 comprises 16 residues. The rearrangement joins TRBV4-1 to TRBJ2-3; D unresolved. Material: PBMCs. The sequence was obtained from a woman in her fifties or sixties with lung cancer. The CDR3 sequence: CASSQELDPRADTQYF. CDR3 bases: TGCGCCAGCAGCCAAGAATTGGACCCAAGGGCAGATACGCAGTATTTT.